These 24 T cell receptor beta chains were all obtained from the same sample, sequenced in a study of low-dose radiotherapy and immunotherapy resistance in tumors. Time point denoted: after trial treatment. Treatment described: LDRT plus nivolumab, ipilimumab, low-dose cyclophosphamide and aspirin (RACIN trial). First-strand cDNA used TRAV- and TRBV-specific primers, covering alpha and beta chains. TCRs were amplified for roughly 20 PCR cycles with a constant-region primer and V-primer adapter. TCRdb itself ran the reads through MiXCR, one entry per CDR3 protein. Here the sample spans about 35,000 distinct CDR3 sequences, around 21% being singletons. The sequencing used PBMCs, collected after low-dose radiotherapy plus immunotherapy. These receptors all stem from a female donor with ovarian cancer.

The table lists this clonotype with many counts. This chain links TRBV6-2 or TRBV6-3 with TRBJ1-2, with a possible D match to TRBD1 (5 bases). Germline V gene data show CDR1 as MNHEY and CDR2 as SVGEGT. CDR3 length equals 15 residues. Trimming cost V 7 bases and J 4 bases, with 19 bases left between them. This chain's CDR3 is CASMKEPGRSYGYTF. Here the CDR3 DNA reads TGTGCCAGCATGAAAGAGCCGGGGCGGTCCTATGGCTACACCTTC.

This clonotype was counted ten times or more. CDR3 protein: CASSVDGGDTQYF. The CDR3 DNA reads TGTGCCAGCAGCGTAGATGGGGGAGATACGCAGTATTTT. This chain connects TRBV9 to TRBJ2-3; either TRBD1 or TRBD2 may supply D (5 bases each). CDR1 is SGDLS, CDR2 YYNGEE, per germline. With 0 bases removed from V and 5 bases from J, the gap between germline ends came to 7 bases. The CDR3 length is 13 residues.

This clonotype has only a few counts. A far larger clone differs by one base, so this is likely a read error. CDR3: CASSFPGTGELFF. In DNA form, the CDR3 reads TGTGCCAGCAGTTTTCCCGGCACCGGGGAGCTGTTTTTT. The chain uses TRBV2 and TRBJ2-2; D remains unclear. The ends were cut back, 5 bases at V and 4 bases at J, with 8 bases in the middle. The CDR3 is 13 amino acids. Germline CDR1 reads SNHLY; CDR2 reads FYNNEI.

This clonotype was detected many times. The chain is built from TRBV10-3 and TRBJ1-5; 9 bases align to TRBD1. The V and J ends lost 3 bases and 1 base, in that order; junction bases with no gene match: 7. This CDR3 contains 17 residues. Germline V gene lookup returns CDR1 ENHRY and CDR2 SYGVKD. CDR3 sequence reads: CAISEGQGLKSNQPQHF. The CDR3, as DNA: TGTGCCATCAGTGAAGGACAGGGGTTAAAAAGCAATCAGCCCCAGCATTTT.

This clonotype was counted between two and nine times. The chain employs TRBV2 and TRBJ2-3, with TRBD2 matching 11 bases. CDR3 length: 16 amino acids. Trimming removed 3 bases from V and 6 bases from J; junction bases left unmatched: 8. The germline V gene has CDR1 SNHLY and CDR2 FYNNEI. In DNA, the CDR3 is TGTGCCAGCAGTGATGGTAGCGGGAGGGCCACGGATACGCAGTATTTT. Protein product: CASSDGSGRATDTQYF.

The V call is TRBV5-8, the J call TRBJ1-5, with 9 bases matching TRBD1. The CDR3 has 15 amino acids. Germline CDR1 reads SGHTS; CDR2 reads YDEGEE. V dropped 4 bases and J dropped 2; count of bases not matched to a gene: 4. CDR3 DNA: TGTGCCAGCAGCCGGACAGGGGAGGGCAATCAGCCCCAGCATTTT. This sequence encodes CASSRTGEGNQPQHF.

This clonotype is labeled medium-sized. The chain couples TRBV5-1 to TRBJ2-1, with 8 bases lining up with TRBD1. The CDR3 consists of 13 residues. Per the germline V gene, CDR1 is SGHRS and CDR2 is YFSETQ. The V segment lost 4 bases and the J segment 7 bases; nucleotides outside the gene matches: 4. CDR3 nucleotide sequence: TGCGCCAGCAGCCCCACAGGGGGGAATGAGCAGTTCTTC. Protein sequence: CASSPTGGNEQFF.

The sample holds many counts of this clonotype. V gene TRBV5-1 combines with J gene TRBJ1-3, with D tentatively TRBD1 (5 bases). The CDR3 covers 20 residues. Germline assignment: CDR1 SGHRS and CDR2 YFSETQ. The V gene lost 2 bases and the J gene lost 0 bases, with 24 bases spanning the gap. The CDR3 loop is CASSFQPGDGFAYSGNTIYF. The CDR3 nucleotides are TGCGCCAGCAGCTTCCAACCGGGGGACGGCTTCGCTTACTCTGGAAACACCATATATTTT.

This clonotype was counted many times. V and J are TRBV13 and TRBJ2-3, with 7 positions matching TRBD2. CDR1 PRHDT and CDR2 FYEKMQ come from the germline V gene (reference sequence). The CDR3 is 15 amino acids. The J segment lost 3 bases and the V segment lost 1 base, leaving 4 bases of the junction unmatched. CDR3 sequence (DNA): TGTGCCAGCAGCTTAGAGGGAGGGAGAACAGATACGCAGTATTTT. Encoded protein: CASSLEGGRTDTQYF.

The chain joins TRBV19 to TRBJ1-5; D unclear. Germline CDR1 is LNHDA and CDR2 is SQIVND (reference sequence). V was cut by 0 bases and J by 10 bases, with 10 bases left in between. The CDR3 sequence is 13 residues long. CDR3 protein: CASSIDLSGPQHF. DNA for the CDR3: TGTGCCAGTAGTATAGATCTGTCTGGACCCCAGCATTTT.

The CDR3 DNA sequence: TGCAGTGCGGACCACAGGGGCGGGAAGACCCAGTACTTC. The encoded protein is CSADHRGGKTQYF. The V and J genes are TRBV20-1 and TRBJ2-5, with a tentative D call TRBD1 (7 bases). This CDR3 spans 13 amino acids. V was clipped by 6 bases and J by 6 bases, with 17 bases between them. Germline V lookup: CDR1 DFQATT, CDR2 SNEGSKA (reference sequence).

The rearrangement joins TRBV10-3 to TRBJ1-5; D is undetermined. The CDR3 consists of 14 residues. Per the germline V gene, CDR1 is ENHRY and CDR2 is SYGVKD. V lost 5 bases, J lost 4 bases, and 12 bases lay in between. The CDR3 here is CAISSEGINQPQHF. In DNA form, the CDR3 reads TGTGCCATCAGTTCAGAGGGAATTAATCAGCCCCAGCATTTT.

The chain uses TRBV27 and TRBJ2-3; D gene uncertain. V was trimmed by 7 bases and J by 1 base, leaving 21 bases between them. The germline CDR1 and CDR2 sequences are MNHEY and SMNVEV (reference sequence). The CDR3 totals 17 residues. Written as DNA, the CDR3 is TGTGCCAGCACCGGGCGGAGCTGGGGTCTGGGCACAGATACGCAGTATTTT. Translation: CASTGRSWGLGTDTQYF.

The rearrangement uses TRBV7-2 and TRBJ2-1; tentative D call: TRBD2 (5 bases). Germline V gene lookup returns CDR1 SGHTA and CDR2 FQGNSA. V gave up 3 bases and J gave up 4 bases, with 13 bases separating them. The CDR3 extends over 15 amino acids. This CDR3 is CASSFGSGGYNEQFF. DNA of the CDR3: TGTGCCAGCAGCTTCGGCAGCGGAGGTTACAATGAGCAGTTCTTC.

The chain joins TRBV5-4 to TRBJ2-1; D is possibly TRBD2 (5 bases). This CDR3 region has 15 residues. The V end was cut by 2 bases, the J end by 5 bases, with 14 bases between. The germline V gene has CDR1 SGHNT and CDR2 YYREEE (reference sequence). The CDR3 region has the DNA TGTGCCAGCAGCTTAGCAGCGGAGAAGAACAATGAGCAGTTCTTC. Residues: CASSLAAEKNNEQFF.

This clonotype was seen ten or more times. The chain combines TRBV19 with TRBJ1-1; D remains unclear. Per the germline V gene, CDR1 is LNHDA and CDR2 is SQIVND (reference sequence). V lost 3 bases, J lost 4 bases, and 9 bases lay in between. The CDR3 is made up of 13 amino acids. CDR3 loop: CASSIEGGTEAFF. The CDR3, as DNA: TGTGCCAGTAGTATTGAGGGAGGCACTGAAGCTTTCTTT. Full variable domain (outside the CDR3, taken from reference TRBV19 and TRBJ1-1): DGGITQSPKYLFRKEGQNVTLSCEQNLNHDAMYWYRQDPGQGLRLIYYSQIVNDFQKGDIAEGYSVSREKKESFPLTVTSAQKNPTAFYLCASSIEGGTEAFFGQGTRLTVV.

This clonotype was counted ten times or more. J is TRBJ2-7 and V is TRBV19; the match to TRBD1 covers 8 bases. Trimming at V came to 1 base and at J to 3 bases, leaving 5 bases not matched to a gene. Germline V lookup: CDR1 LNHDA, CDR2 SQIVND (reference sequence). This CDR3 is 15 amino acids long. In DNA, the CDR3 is TGTGCCAGTAGTATAGCAAGGACAGGGAGCTACGAGCAGTACTTC. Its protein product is CASSIARTGSYEQYF.

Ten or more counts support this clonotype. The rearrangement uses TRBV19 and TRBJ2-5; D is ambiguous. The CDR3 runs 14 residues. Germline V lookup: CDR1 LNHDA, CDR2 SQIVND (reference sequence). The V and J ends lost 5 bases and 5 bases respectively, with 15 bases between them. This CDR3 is CASSVGPPRETQYF. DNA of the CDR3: TGTGCCAGTAGTGTCGGACCCCCCAGGGAGACCCAGTACTTC.

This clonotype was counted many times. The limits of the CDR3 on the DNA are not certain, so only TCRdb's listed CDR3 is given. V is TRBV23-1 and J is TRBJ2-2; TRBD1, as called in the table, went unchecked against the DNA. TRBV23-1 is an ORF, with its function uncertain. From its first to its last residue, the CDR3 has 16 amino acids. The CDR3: CASSQSGQEIGGSCFF.

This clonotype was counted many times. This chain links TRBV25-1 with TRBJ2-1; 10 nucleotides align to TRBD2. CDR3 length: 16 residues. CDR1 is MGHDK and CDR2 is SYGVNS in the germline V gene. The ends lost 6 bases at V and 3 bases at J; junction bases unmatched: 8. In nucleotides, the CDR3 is TGTGCCAGCAGGGGAATGCTAGCGGGGGTCTACAATGAGCAGTTCTTC. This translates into CASRGMLAGVYNEQFF.

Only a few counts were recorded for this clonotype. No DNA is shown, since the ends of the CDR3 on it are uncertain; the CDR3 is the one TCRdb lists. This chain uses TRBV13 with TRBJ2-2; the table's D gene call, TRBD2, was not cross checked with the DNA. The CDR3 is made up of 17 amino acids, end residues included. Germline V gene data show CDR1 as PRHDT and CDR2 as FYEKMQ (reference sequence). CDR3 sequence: CASSKTSDLIAPGSCFF.

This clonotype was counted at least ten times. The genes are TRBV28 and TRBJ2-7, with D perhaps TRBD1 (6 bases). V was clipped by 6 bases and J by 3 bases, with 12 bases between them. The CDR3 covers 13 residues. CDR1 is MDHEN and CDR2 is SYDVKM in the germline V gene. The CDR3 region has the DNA TGTGCCAGCAGATCCTCAGGGGTCTACGAGCAGTACTTC. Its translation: CASRSSGVYEQYF.

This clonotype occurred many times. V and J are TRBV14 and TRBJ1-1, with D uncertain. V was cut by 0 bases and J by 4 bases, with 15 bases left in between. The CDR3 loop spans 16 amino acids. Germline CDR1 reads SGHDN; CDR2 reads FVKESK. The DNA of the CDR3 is TGTGCCAGCAGCCAAGAAAGGTGGAGGTATGGCACTGAAGCTTTCTTT. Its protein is CASSQERWRYGTEAFF.

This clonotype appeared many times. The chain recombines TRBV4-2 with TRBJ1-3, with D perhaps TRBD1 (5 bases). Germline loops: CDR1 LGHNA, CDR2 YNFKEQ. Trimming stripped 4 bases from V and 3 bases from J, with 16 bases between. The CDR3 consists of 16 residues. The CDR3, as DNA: TGTGCCAGCAGCCCCAGGGAGGGCCGGATTGGAAACACCATATATTTT. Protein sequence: CASSPREGRIGNTIYF.